The following is a T cell receptor beta chain sequence with its context. The data belong to a study of T cell responses to AZD1222 COVID-19 vaccine. V was clipped by 7 bases and J by 2 bases, with 9 bases between them. Germline loops: CDR1 LNHNV, CDR2 YYDKDF (reference sequence). CDR3 size: 13 residues. TCRdb keeps only in-frame clones here, not all; method: immunoSEQ multiplex PCR. In the table there are some 85,000 clones, around 87% of which are singletons. The sample consisted of peripheral blood, taken on day 0 of AZD1222 vaccination. This sequence joins TRBV15 and TRBJ1-5; possible D gene TRBD1, 5 bases. The clonotype originates from an adult in good health. CDR3 DNA: TGTGCCACCACCGGGACTGGCAATCAGCCCCAGCATTTT. Translation gives CATTGTGNQPQHF.